This TCR beta chain was profiled in a study of response to subunit inactivated influenza vaccine. Study results and limitations: The authors proposed limited new T cell recruitment per seasonal influenza vaccination.

CDR1 and CDR2 (germline): SEHNR, FQNEAQ (reference sequence). With 7 bases clipped from V and 7 bases from J, the junction kept 11 bases outside the gene matches. CDR3 length: 14 amino acids. This clonotype was observed a few times. Its antigen remains unidentified. From the RT-PCR reads, TCRdb called clonotypes with MiXCR, one entry per CDR3 protein. The table records more than 700,000 distinct CDR3 sequences, 21% of them present only once. The rearrangement uses TRBV7-9 and TRBJ2-3; 7 bases are a match to TRBD1. Source: PBMCs from blood, taken about 5 days after vaccination. This TCR was recovered from a man aged 50 or older who received an inactivated influenza vaccine. The CDR3 spells CASTADRTGNTQYF. CDR3 DNA: TGTGCCAGCACCGCGGACAGGACCGGGAATACGCAGTATTTT.